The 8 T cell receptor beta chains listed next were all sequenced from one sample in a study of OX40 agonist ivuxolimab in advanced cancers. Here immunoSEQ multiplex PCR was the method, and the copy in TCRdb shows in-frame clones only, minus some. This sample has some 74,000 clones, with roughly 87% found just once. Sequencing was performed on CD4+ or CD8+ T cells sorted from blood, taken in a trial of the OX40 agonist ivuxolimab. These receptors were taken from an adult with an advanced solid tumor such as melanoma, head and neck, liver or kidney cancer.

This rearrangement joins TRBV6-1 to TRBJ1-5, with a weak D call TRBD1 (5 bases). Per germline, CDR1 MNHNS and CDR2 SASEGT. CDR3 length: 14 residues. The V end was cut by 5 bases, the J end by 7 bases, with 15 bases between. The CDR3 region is CASSSGKGRQPQHF. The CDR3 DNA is TGTGCCAGCAGTTCAGGGAAGGGGAGGCAGCCCCAGCATTTT.

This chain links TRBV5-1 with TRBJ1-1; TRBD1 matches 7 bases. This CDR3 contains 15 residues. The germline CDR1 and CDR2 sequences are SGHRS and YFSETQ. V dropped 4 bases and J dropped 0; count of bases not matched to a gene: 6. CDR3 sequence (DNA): TGCGCCAGCAGCCCCGCAGGGGGGCTGAACACTGAAGCTTTCTTT. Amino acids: CASSPAGGLNTEAFF.

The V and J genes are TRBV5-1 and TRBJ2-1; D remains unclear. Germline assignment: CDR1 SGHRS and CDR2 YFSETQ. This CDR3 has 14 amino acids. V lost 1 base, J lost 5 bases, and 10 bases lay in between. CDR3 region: CASSLLVQNNEQFF. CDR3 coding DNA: TGCGCCAGCAGCTTGCTAGTCCAAAACAATGAGCAGTTCTTC. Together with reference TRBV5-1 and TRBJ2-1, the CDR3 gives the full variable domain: KAGVTQTPRYLIKTRGQQVTLSCSPISGHRSVSWYQQTPGQGLQFLFEYFSETQRNKGNFPGRFSGRQFSNSRSEMNVSTLELGDSALYLCASSLLVQNNEQFFGPGTRLTVL.

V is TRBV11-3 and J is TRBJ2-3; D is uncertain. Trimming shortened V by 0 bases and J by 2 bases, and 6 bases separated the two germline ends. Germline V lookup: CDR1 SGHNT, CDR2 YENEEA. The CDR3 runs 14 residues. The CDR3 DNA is TGTGCCAGCAGCTTAGACTCATCCACAGATACGCAGTATTTT. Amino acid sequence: CASSLDSSTDTQYF.

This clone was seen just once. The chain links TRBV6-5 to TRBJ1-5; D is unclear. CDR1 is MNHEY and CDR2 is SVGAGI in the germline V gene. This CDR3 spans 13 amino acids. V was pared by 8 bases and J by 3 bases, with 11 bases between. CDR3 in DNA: TGTGCCAGCCAACCGACGGACAATCAGCCCCAGCATTTT. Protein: CASQPTDNQPQHF.

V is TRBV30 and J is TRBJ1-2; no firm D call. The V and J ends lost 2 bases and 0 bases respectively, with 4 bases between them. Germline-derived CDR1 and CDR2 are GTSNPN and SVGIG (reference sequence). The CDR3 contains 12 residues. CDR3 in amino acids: CAWSLANYGYTF. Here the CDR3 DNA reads TGTGCCTGGAGTCTAGCTAACTATGGCTACACCTTC.

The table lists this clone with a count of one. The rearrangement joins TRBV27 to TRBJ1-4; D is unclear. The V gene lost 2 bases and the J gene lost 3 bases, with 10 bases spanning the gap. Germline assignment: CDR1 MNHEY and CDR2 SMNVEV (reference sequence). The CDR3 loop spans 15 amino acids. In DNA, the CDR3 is TGTGCCAGCAGTTTAAAGGCAGCGTCTAATGAAAAACTGTTTTTT. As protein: CASSLKAASNEKLFF.

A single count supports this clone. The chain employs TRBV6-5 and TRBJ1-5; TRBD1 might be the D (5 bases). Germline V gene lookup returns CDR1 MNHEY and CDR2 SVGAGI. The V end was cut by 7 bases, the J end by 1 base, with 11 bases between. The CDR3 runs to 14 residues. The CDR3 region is CASMAQGSNQPQHF. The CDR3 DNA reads TGTGCCAGCATGGCCCAGGGAAGCAATCAGCCCCAGCATTTT.